A selection of T cell receptor beta chains follows, all from one sample in a study of OX40 agonist ivuxolimab in advanced cancers. Sequencing used immunoSEQ multiplex PCR; TCRdb keeps in-frame clones, though not all of them. The table records approximately 61,000 clones, 80% to 90% of them present only once. The source was CD4+ or CD8+ T cells sorted from blood, collected in a trial of the OX40 agonist ivuxolimab. These TCRs come from an adult with an advanced solid tumor such as melanoma, head and neck, liver or kidney cancer. The CDR3 runs from the conserved cysteine through the conserved F or W. A D gene is named only where the DNA matches it firmly. A clone size is listed for some rows: how often the clone was seen (once, few, many), or a class if it is expanded.

>NA|TRBV9|NA|TRBJ2-1
CASSVVYNEQFF
TGTGCCAGCAGCGTAGTATACAATGAGCAGTTCTTC
>once|TRBV4-2|NA|TRBJ1-1
CASSQYPGQEAFF
TGTGCCAGCAGCCAATACCCTGGGCAGGAAGCTTTCTTT
>NA|TRBV30|TRBD2|TRBJ2-1
CAWSTGSSGRANEQFF
TGTGCCTGGAGTACCGGATCTAGCGGGAGGGCCAATGAGCAGTTCTTC
>NA|TRBV2|NA|TRBJ2-2
CATQRWRNTGELFF
TGTGCCACCCAGCGGTGGCGTAACACCGGGGAGCTGTTTTTT
>NA|TRBV5-4|TRBD1|TRBJ1-6
CASSSPDRATDSPLHF
TGTGCCAGCAGCTCGCCAGACAGGGCGACGGATTCACCCCTCCACTTT
>once|TRBV4-1|NA|TRBJ2-2
CASSQGAGVNTGELFF
TGCGCCAGCAGCCAAGGGGCAGGGGTGAACACCGGGGAGCTGTTTTTT
>NA|TRBV18|NA|TRBJ2-3
CASSPDGPVSSTDTQYF
TGTGCCAGCTCACCCGACGGGCCAGTTTCTAGCACAGATACGCAGTATTTT
>NA|TRBV5-1|NA|TRBJ1-1
CASSTYSPNTEAFF
TGCGCCAGCAGTACGTACAGTCCGAACACTGAAGCTTTCTTT
>once|TRBV25-1|TRBD1|TRBJ2-7
CASSEYRTGVNEQYF
TGTGCCAGCAGTGAATACCGGACAGGGGTCAACGAGCAGTACTTC
>NA|TRBV25-1|NA|TRBJ2-3
CASTRSGDITDTQYF
TGTGCCAGCACCCGAAGCGGGGACATCACAGATACGCAGTATTTT
>NA|TRBV5-4|TRBD2|TRBJ2-1
CASSLAGGPSNEQFF
TGTGCCAGCAGCTTGGCGGGAGGGCCCAGCAATGAGCAGTTCTTC
>NA|TRBV5-1|NA|TRBJ2-1
CASSLVGASSYNEQFF
TGCGCCAGCAGCTTGGTAGGGGCTTCATCATACAATGAGCAGTTCTTC
>NA|TRBV10-3|TRBD2|TRBJ2-1
CAIRGTSSSSYNEQFF
TGTGCCATCAGGGGGACTAGTTCAAGCTCCTACAATGAGCAGTTCTTC
>NA|TRBV11-3|TRBD1|TRBJ2-7
CASSLVRGSGQGARYEQYF
TGTGCCAGCAGCTTAGTCCGCGGATCAGGACAGGGGGCTAGGTACGAGCAGTACTTC
>NA|TRBV5-6|TRBD2|TRBJ2-1
CASSFLAGSYNEQFF
TGTGCCAGCAGCTTCCTAGCGGGCTCCTACAATGAGCAGTTCTTC
>NA|TRBV25-1|TRBD2|TRBJ2-1
CASSEPGLANNEQFF
TGTGCCAGCAGTGAGCCGGGACTAGCGAACAATGAGCAGTTCTTC
>few|TRBV4-2|NA|TRBJ2-1
CASSQGGHYNEQFF
TGTGCCAGCAGCCAAGGGGGCCACTACAATGAGCAGTTCTTC
>NA|TRBV20-1|NA|TRBJ2-1
CSASGSNEQFF
TGCAGTGCTAGCGGGTCTAATGAGCAGTTCTTC
>NA|TRBV13|NA|TRBJ1-2
CASSLGGREALYGYTF
TGTGCCAGCAGCTTAGGCGGCAGGGAGGCACTCTATGGCTACACCTTC
>NA|TRBV18|NA|TRBJ2-1
CASSNTAGSNEQFF
TGTGCCAGCTCAAATACGGCGGGATCCAATGAGCAGTTCTTC
>few|TRBV6-6|NA|TRBJ2-7
CASSDRREQYF
TGTGCCAGCAGTGACAGGCGCGAGCAGTACTTC
>NA|TRBV25-1|NA|TRBJ2-7
CASSESSWNYEQYF
TGTGCCAGCAGTGAATCCTCTTGGAACTACGAGCAGTACTTC
>NA|TRBV30|NA|TRBJ2-3
CAWTKREADTQYF
TGTGCCTGGACTAAAAGGGAGGCAGATACGCAGTATTTT
>once|TRBV6-5|NA|TRBJ2-2
CASSSPNTGELFF
TGTGCCAGCAGTTCCCCGAACACCGGGGAGCTGTTTTTT
>NA|TRBV7-6|NA|TRBJ1-5
CASSAGDGPQHF
TGTGCCAGCAGTGCGGGGGATGGGCCCCAGCATTTT
>NA|TRBV15|NA|TRBJ1-5
CATSRDRTVQPQHF
TGTGCCACCAGCAGGGACCGGACAGTTCAGCCCCAGCATTTT
>NA|TRBV19|NA|TRBJ1-4
CASSIEQGGYNEKLFF
TGTGCCAGTAGTATCGAACAGGGCGGATATAATGAAAAACTGTTTTTT
>NA|TRBV2|NA|TRBJ1-5
CASTRAGLSNQPQHF
TGTGCCAGCACACGAGCAGGGCTAAGCAATCAGCCCCAGCATTTT
>few|TRBV4-3|TRBD2|TRBJ2-1
CASRPGLAYNEQFF
TGCGCCAGCCGACCGGGACTAGCCTACAATGAGCAGTTCTTC
>NA|TRBV27|NA|TRBJ1-6
CASSSQPGRVVNSPLHF
TGTGCCAGCAGTTCCCAACCGGGGAGAGTCGTGAATTCACCCCTCCACTTT
>NA|TRBV15|NA|TRBJ1-5
CATSRAVRVSQPQHF
TGTGCCACCAGCAGAGCGGTCAGGGTTTCACAGCCCCAGCATTTT
>NA|TRBV5-1|NA|TRBJ2-1
CASSSLTDNEQFF
TGCGCCAGCAGCTCCCTGACAGACAATGAGCAGTTCTTC
>NA|TRBV6-1|NA|TRBJ1-3
CASRLWGSGNTIYF
TGTGCCAGCAGGTTATGGGGATCTGGAAACACCATATATTTT
>NA|TRBV11-2|NA|TRBJ2-5
CASSTTLNQESQYF
TGTGCCAGCAGCACGACACTAAACCAAGAGAGCCAGTACTTC
>NA|TRBV6-5|NA|TRBJ2-3
CASSYDSRSVTDTQYF
TGTGCCAGCAGTTATGACAGTCGCAGTGTGACAGATACGCAGTATTTT
>NA|TRBV27|TRBD2|TRBJ2-1
CASSFGGSGSYNEQFF
TGTGCCAGCAGTTTTGGCGGGAGTGGTTCCTACAATGAGCAGTTCTTC
>NA|TRBV30|NA|TRBJ1-6
CAWTPQGWSYNSPLHF
TGTGCCTGGACTCCACAGGGATGGTCCTATAATTCACCCCTCCACTTT
>NA|TRBV5-1|NA|TRBJ2-2
CASSPDGTNTGELFF
TGCGCCAGCAGCCCGGACGGAACGAACACCGGGGAGCTGTTTTTT
>NA|TRBV5-1|TRBD2|TRBJ2-5
CASSLAPMVAGVGETQYF
TGCGCCAGCAGCTTGGCCCCAATGGTAGCGGGAGTCGGAGAGACCCAGTACTTC
>NA|TRBV19|NA|TRBJ2-2
CASSWSRVDSGELFF
TGTGCCAGTAGTTGGAGCAGGGTGGACTCCGGGGAGCTGTTTTTT
>NA|TRBV9|TRBD1|TRBJ2-2
CASSPWTGTNTGELFF
TGTGCCAGCAGCCCCTGGACAGGGACCAACACCGGGGAGCTGTTTTTT
>NA|TRBV5-6|NA|TRBJ1-6
CASSLEGLGSPLHF
TGTGCCAGCAGCTTGGAGGGGTTGGGATCACCCCTCCACTTT
>NA|TRBV15|TRBD2|TRBJ2-1
CATNRLAGLYNEQFF
TGTGCCACCAACCGACTAGCGGGTCTCTACAATGAGCAGTTCTTC
>NA|TRBV2|TRBD1|TRBJ2-3
CASSVMGQGRDTQYF
TGTGCCAGCAGTGTTATGGGACAGGGAAGAGATACGCAGTATTTT
>NA|TRBV7-9|NA|TRBJ2-3
CASSIDTQYF
TGTGCCAGCAGCATAGATACGCAGTATTTT
>NA|TRBV5-1|NA|TRBJ2-1
CASSLQPGAENEQFF
TGCGCCAGCAGCTTGCAACCAGGGGCCGAAAATGAGCAGTTCTTC
>NA|TRBV5-1|NA|TRBJ2-7
CASSLEGSAYEQYF
TGCGCCAGCAGCTTGGAGGGTTCAGCCTACGAGCAGTACTTC
>NA|TRBV29-1|TRBD2|TRBJ2-7
CSVEGGGRVEQYF
TGCAGCGTTGAAGGGGGAGGGAGGGTGGAGCAGTACTTC
>NA|TRBV7-2|NA|TRBJ1-5
CASSLLGGMSNQPQHF
TGTGCCAGCAGCTTATTGGGGGGGATGAGCAATCAGCCCCAGCATTTT
>NA|TRBV30|NA|TRBJ2-3
CAVGILVATDTQYF
TGTGCCGTGGGGATTCTAGTGGCCACAGATACGCAGTATTTT